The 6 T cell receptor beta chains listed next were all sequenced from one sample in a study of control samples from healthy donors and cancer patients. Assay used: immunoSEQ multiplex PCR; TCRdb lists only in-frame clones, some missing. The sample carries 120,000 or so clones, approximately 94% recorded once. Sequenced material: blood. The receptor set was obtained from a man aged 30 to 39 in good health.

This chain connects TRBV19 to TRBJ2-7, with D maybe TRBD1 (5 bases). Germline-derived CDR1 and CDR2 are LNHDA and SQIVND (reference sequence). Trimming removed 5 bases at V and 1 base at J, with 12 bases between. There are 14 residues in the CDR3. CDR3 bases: TGTGCCAGTAGTTTCCAGGGCGCTTCCTACGAGCAGTACTTC. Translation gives CASSFQGASYEQYF.

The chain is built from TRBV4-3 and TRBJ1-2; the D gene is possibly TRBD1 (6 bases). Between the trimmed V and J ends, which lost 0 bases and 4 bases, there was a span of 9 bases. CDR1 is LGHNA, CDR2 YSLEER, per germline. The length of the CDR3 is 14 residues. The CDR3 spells CASSQDRGGYGYTF. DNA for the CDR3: TGCGCCAGCAGCCAAGATAGGGGGGGCTATGGCTACACCTTC.

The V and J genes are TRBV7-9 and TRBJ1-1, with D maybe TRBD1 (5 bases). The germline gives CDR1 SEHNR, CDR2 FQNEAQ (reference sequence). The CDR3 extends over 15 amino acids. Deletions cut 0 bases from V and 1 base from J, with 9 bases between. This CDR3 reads CASSLALGQNTEAFF. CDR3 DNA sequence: TGTGCCAGCAGCTTAGCACTAGGACAGAACACTGAAGCTTTCTTT. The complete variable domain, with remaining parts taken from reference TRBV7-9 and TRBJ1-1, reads DTGVSQNPRHKITKRGQNVTFRCDPISEHNRLYWYRQTLGQGPEFLTYFQNEAQLEKSRLLSDRFSAERPKGSFSTLEIQRTEQGDSAMYLCASSLALGQNTEAFFGQGTRLTVV.

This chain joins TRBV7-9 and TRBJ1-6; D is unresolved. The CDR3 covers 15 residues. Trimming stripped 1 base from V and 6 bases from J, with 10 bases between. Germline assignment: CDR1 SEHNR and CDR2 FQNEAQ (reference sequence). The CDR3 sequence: CASSLGAGVNSPLHF. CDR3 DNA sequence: TGTGCCAGCAGCTTAGGGGCAGGCGTTAATTCACCCCTCCACTTT.

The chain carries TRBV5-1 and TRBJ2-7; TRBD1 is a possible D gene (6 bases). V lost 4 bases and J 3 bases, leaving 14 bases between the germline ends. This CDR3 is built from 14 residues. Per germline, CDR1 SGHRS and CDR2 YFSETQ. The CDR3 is CASSPRDKHYEQYF. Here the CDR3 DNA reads TGCGCCAGCAGCCCCCGGGACAAGCACTACGAGCAGTACTTC.

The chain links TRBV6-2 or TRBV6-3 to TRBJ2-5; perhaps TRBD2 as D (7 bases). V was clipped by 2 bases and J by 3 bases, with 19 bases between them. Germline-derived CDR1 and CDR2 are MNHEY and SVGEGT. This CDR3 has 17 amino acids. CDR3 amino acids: CASSYKEGGRVEETQYF. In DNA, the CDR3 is TGTGCCAGCAGTTACAAGGAGGGGGGGCGTGTCGAAGAGACCCAGTACTTC.